Listed here are 10 T cell receptor beta chains from one sample, sequenced in a study of T cells of healthy individuals. MiXCR was run by TCRdb on the 5' RACE reads, yielding one entry per CDR3 protein. The sample contains approximately 52,000 distinct CDR3 sequences, over 12% of which appear only once. Source of these receptors: a human donor in good health.

The chain employs TRBV5-1 and TRBJ1-2; D not certain. Trimming cost V 4 bases and J 0 bases, with 7 bases left between them. CDR1 SGHRS and CDR2 YFSETQ come from the germline V gene. This CDR3 region has 13 residues. The CDR3 DNA follows: TGCGCCAGCAGCCCGAACTCTAACTATGGCTACACCTTC. As protein: CASSPNSNYGYTF.

The rearrangement links TRBV6-1 to TRBJ1-1; D unresolved. The V gene lost 1 base and the J gene lost 11 bases, with 11 bases spanning the gap. CDR1 and CDR2 from the germline V gene are MNHNS and SASEGT. The CDR3 extends over 12 amino acids. This CDR3 reads CASSEGLAGAFF. CDR3 bases: TGTGCCAGCAGTGAAGGCTTAGCGGGGGCTTTCTTT.

This clonotype was recorded many times. The V gene is TRBV6-5, the J gene TRBJ2-5, with a possible D match to TRBD2 (5 bases). V was cut by 1 base and J by 4 bases, with 7 bases left in between. There are 13 residues in the CDR3. Germline-derived CDR1 and CDR2 are MNHEY and SVGAGI. CDR3 residues: CASSYLSGETQYF. For the CDR3, the DNA is TGTGCCAGCAGTTACTTGAGCGGAGAGACCCAGTACTTC.

This clonotype was seen more than once but under ten times. This chain connects TRBV28 to TRBJ1-5; TRBD1 matches 10 bases. The trim removed 7 bases at V and 0 bases at J, leaving 9 bases unmatched. The CDR3 totals 17 residues. Germline V gives CDR1 MDHEN, CDR2 SYDVKM. The CDR3 reads CASTRATGGFSNQPQHF. In nucleotides, the CDR3 is TGTGCCAGCACCCGAGCGACAGGGGGCTTTAGCAATCAGCCCCAGCATTTT. The full variable domain, its missing parts supplied by reference TRBV28 and TRBJ1-5, is DVKVTQSSRYLVKRTGEKVFLECVQDMDHENMFWYRQDPGLGLRLIYFSYDVKMKEKGDIPEGYSVSREKKERFSLILESASTNQTSMYLCASTRATGGFSNQPQHFGDGTRLSIL.

V is TRBV10-3 and J is TRBJ2-3; 7 nucleotides align to TRBD2. Looked up from germline, CDR1 is ENHRY and CDR2 is SYGVKD. With V trimmed by 4 bases and J by 1 base, 8 bases remained unmatched. The CDR3 is made up of 16 amino acids. Here the CDR3 DNA reads TGTGCCATCAGTGTAATAGCGGGTGAGGGCACAGATACGCAGTATTTT. The encoded protein is CAISVIAGEGTDTQYF.

This clonotype showed up many times. J is TRBJ2-7 and V is TRBV7-2; 7 nucleotides match TRBD1. Germline CDR1 and CDR2: SGHTA and FQGNSA. This CDR3 has 14 amino acids. V lost 5 bases and J lost 5; bases outside the gene matches: 9. DNA of the CDR3: TGTGCCAGCAGCCCCTCGACAGGGAGAAACGAGCAGTACTTC. Protein: CASSPSTGRNEQYF.

This clonotype was detected ten times or more. The rearrangement links TRBV15 to TRBJ2-1; perhaps TRBD2 as D (6 bases). Trimming shortened V by 1 base and J by 2 bases, and 15 bases separated the two germline ends. The CDR3 runs to 17 residues. Germline V gene sequence: CDR1 LNHNV, CDR2 YYDKDF (reference sequence). This chain's CDR3 is CATSRVGGTKPYNEQFF. The CDR3 DNA follows: TGTGCCACCAGCAGAGTCGGCGGGACGAAACCCTACAATGAGCAGTTCTTC.

This clonotype has a count of ten or more. The rearrangement uses TRBV24-1 and TRBJ2-4, with 7 bases identical to TRBD2. The CDR3 is 15 amino acids. Trimming removed 4 bases from V and 8 bases from J; junction bases left unmatched: 10. Germline CDR1 reads KGHDR; CDR2 reads SFDVKD. CDR3: CATSERVGRGDIQYF. The DNA of the CDR3 is TGTGCCACCAGTGAGAGGGTTGGTCGGGGGGACATTCAGTACTTC.

This clonotype was recorded at least ten times. The chain links TRBV10-3 to TRBJ1-5; 7 nucleotides align to TRBD1. V lost 0 bases, J lost 5 bases, and 4 bases stayed unmatched. This CDR3 has 15 residues. CDR1 and CDR2 (germline): ENHRY, SYGVKD. The CDR3 region has the DNA TGTGCCATCAGTGAGTCGAGGGACAGCTATCAGCCCCAGCATTTT. Translation: CAISESRDSYQPQHF.

This clonotype was detected many times. The chain recombines TRBV27 with TRBJ1-6; D is unresolved. The CDR3 loop spans 14 amino acids. V shed 7 bases and J shed 0 bases, with 7 bases lying between them. CDR1 and CDR2 from the germline V gene are MNHEY and SMNVEV (reference sequence). Written as DNA, the CDR3 is TGTGCCAGCACGGGGTTCTCCTATAATTCACCCCTCCACTTT. Protein product: CASTGFSYNSPLHF.